This T cell receptor (beta chain) was profiled in a study of blood T cell repertoires in COVID-19. Across the study: Nucleic acid was either cDNA or gDNA, and it came from T cells, B-cell-depleted T cells, or PBMCs.

The protocol was immunoSEQ multiplex PCR, while the TCRdb copy is restricted to in-frame clones and leaves out a portion. The sample holds 200,000 to 250,000 clones, 85% to 90% seen once. The sequencing input was peripheral blood. The source of this sequence is a woman between 45 and 60 years old with COVID-19, enrolled during active disease.

CDR3 coding DNA: TGTGCCAGCAGCCTTCAGGGTCCGCAAGTTTATGGCTACACCTTC. Amino acids: CASSLQGPQVYGYTF. The chain recombines TRBV3-1 (or the pseudogene TRBV3-2) with TRBJ1-2; tentative D call: TRBD1 (5 bases). CDR3 size: 15 residues. Trimming took off 4 bases at V and 5 bases at J, with 17 bases between the two ends. CDR1 is LGHDT, CDR2 YNNKEL, per germline (reference sequence).